The clone carrying this T cell receptor (beta chain) was counted between two and nine times. Its antigen is undetermined. This specimen belongs to a study of cytomegalovirus exposure and HLA in healthy donors. Whole-study context: Most donors, 70% to 85% of around 400 genotyped, fell in the Caucasian-associated ancestry cluster. Study conclusions and caveats: The study labeled around 160 TCR beta chains cytomegalovirus-associated. A later analysis by the authors found several of the most significant clusters apparently linked to common viral pathogens.

Primers: 60 Vbeta forward and 13 Jbeta reverse. The protocol was immunoSEQ multiplex PCR, while the TCRdb copy is restricted to in-frame clones and leaves out a portion. This table holds roughly 100,000 clones, about three quarters found once. CDR1 is MNHNS, CDR2 SASEGT, per germline. The CDR3 consists of 12 residues. V lost 3 bases, J lost 8 bases, and 7 bases lay in between. The sample consisted of PBMCs. This receptor was obtained from a man in his sixties in good health and CMV-seropositive. The chain joins TRBV6-1 to TRBJ1-4; D unresolved. CDR3 sequence reads: CASSDLGEKLFF. As DNA, the CDR3 is TGTGCCAGCAGTGACCTCGGGGAAAAACTGTTTTTT.